The sequence of this T cell receptor (beta chain) was determined in a study of metastatic and nonmetastatic thyroid tumors. V lost 4 bases and J lost 5; bases outside the gene matches: 5. Germline loops: CDR1 LGHDT, CDR2 YNNKEL (reference sequence). The CDR3 is made up of 14 amino acids. Study outcomes and limitations: In both blood and tumor samples, TCR beta diversity was reported significantly higher for malignant than benign nodules.

This clone was seen many times. What it binds is not known. All patients reached thyroid surgery having received no treatment beforehand. TCRdb re-analyzed the PCR reads using MiXCR. The sample holds 26,000 or so clones, roughly 15% seen once. Sequenced: blood. The receptor was derived from a female donor with papillary thyroid cancer or a benign thyroid nodule (not recorded which). Some clones in this sample may be carry-over from other donors' samples. This sequence joins TRBV3-1 and TRBJ2-3; 8 bases are shared with TRBD2. CDR3 amino acids: CASSPSGSGDTQYF. The CDR3 DNA reads as TGTGCCAGCAGCCCAAGCGGGAGTGGAGATACGCAGTATTTT.